One sample yielded the 17 T cell receptor beta chains listed below, sequenced in a study of blood T cells in healthy people across ages (dated by TCRdb to between 2014 and 2017). Library creation used 5' RACE. The instrument was an Illumina HiSeq 2500. A second PCR of roughly 7 to 11 cycles was performed with a sample-barcoded 5' primer and a J-beta primer mix. The public sequencing data were trimmed at Q25 with fastp and processed into clonotypes with MiXCR by TCRdb, which kept only in-frame beta chains. Entries that share a CDR3 protein sequence are merged under the most common genes and DNA. A total of around 1.7 million distinct CDR3 sequences appear in this sample, roughly 27% of them only once. Approximately 7.7% of the sample belongs to the ten largest clones. The sequenced sample consisted of blood. The origin of the receptors is a woman between 25 and 40 years old in good health.

The chain is built from TRBV7-2 and TRBJ1-2; maybe TRBD1 (6 bases). The CDR3 length is 14 residues. Trimming removed 5 bases from V and 13 bases from J, with 23 bases in between. From germline, CDR1 is SGHTA and CDR2 FQGNSA. CDR3 coding DNA: TGTGCCAGCAGCCTTACAACAGAGGGGGGGCGCAGCACCTTC. Its translation: CASSLTTEGGRSTF.

This clonotype came up a few times. The rearrangement joins TRBV9 to TRBJ2-1, with 11 bases matching TRBD2. The length of the CDR3 is 15 residues. Germline V gene lookup returns CDR1 SGDLS and CDR2 YYNGEE. Trimming removed 1 base from V and 9 bases from J; junction bases left unmatched: 6. The CDR3 DNA sequence: TGTGCCAGCAGCGTAACTAGCGGGAGAATTGGTGAGCAGTTCTTC. Translating gives CASSVTSGRIGEQFF.

This clonotype was counted between two and nine times. This sequence joins TRBV20-1 and TRBJ2-1, with 15 bases lining up with TRBD2. This CDR3 spans 15 amino acids. Germline V gene lookup returns CDR1 DFQATT and CDR2 SNEGSKA (reference sequence). The junction had 9 bases not matched to a gene; V was cut back by 6 bases and J by 9 bases. The CDR3 sequence is CSAREGTSGRSEQFF. The CDR3 DNA reads TGCAGTGCCAGGGAAGGGACTAGCGGGAGGAGTGAGCAGTTCTTC.

This clonotype occurred a few times. The chain joins TRBV20-1 to TRBJ1-1; 7 nucleotides match TRBD1. Looked up from germline, CDR1 is DFQATT and CDR2 is SNEGSKA (reference sequence). Losses at the gene ends were 5 bases for V and 1 base for J; bases not matched to a gene: 4. The CDR3 loop spans 13 amino acids. The CDR3 here is CSALSGGNTEAFF. The CDR3 nucleotides read TGCAGTGCTCTGTCAGGGGGGAACACTGAAGCTTTCTTT.

In DNA form, the CDR3 reads TGCAGTGTTGTGAAGCCGGGACAGGGGACTCAGCCCCAGCATTTT. Protein product: CSVVKPGQGTQPQHF. The V and J genes are TRBV20-1 and TRBJ1-5; 10 nucleotides agree with TRBD1. Germline CDR1 and CDR2: DFQATT and SNEGSKA (reference sequence). This CDR3 contains 15 residues. Trimming cost V 7 bases and J 6 bases; bases outside gene matches: 12.

This clonotype has a handful of counts. The chain combines TRBV20-1 with TRBJ2-5; possible D gene TRBD2, 6 bases. Trimming pared 6 bases from V and 2 bases from J, leaving 16 bases between. CDR3 length equals 14 residues. The germline V gene has CDR1 DFQATT and CDR2 SNEGSKA (reference sequence). The CDR3 is CSARLGSSQETQYF. CDR3 coding DNA: TGCAGTGCCCGTCTCGGGAGTAGTCAAGAGACCCAGTACTTC.

This clonotype came up a few times. This chain connects TRBV3-1 to TRBJ2-1, with D uncertain. Germline-derived CDR1 and CDR2 are LGHDT and YNNKEL (reference sequence). V was cut by 2 bases and J by 13 bases, with 9 bases left in between. This CDR3 contains 11 residues. The CDR3 loop is CASSQRAYQFF. The CDR3 DNA sequence: TGTGCCAGCAGCCAACGAGCATACCAGTTCTTC.

V and J are TRBV27 and TRBJ1-1; D uncertain. CDR1 and CDR2 from the germline V gene are MNHEY and SMNVEV (reference sequence). The V end lost 3 bases, the J end lost 1 base, and 15 bases lay between the germline ends. This CDR3 has 16 residues. The CDR3 DNA sequence: TGTGCCAGCAGTTTCGTAAGAGGGTCTAGGAACACTGAAGCTTTCTTT. This sequence encodes CASSFVRGSRNTEAFF.

This clonotype turned up a few times. The rearrangement links TRBV29-1 to TRBJ1-2, with TRBD1 matching 7 bases. V shed 1 base and J 7 bases; nucleotides not matched to a gene: 6. Germline V gene data show CDR1 as SQVTM and CDR2 as ANQGSEA. The CDR3 extends over 13 amino acids. The CDR3: CSVEVDREGGYTF. CDR3 bases: TGCAGCGTTGAAGTCGACAGGGAAGGTGGCTACACCTTC.

This clonotype has ten or more counts. This chain connects TRBV29-1 to TRBJ2-1; D is undetermined. Per germline, CDR1 SQVTM and CDR2 ANQGSEA. The CDR3 length is 10 residues. V shed 4 bases and J shed 5 bases, with 3 bases lying between them. The CDR3: CSVANNEQFF. The CDR3 DNA reads as TGCAGCGTTGCAAACAATGAGCAGTTCTTC.

This clonotype showed up just a few times. A read error may produce the germline difference seen at one junction end. The CDR3 nucleotides are TGTGTCAGCAGCTTACGGGGGAACACTGAAGCTTTCTTT. This codes for CVSSLRGNTEAFF. This rearrangement joins TRBV7-6 to TRBJ1-1; the D is unclear. This CDR3 is 13 amino acids long. Per germline, CDR1 SGHVS and CDR2 FNYEAQ.

This clonotype is a singleton in its sample. This sequence joins TRBV7-9 and TRBJ1-3; no clear D. The CDR3 runs 15 residues. The germline V gene has CDR1 SEHNR and CDR2 FQNEAQ (reference sequence). V lost 5 bases, J lost 4 bases, and 15 bases lay in between. In nucleotides, the CDR3 is TGTGCCAGCAGCCCACGAGGAGGGATCGGAAACACCATATATTTT. It translates to CASSPRGGIGNTIYF.

Note on this clonotype: Sequence at one end of the junction differs from germline and may be a read error. The J gene is TRBJ2-7, the V gene TRBV14; 7 bases are shared with TRBD1. Germline CDR1 SGHDN, CDR2 FVKESK. This CDR3 has 16 amino acids. This CDR3 reads CTSSQTTGTTYNEQYF. CDR3 DNA sequence: TGTACCAGCAGCCAGACGACAGGGACCACCTACAATGAGCAGTACTTC.

This clonotype showed up just a few times. V usage is TRBV5-1 and J usage is TRBJ2-3, with 9 bases identical to TRBD1. This CDR3 is 14 amino acids long. The V gene end was trimmed by 4 bases and the J gene end by 5 bases; junction bases not matched to a gene: 5. Germline V gene data show CDR1 as SGHRS and CDR2 as YFSETQ. CDR3 DNA sequence: TGCGCCAGCAGCGCGGGGACAGGGAGAGATACGCAGTATTTT. Translation: CASSAGTGRDTQYF.

As to this clonotype: The junction departs from the called germline gene at one end, perhaps through a read error. The genes are TRBV20-1 and TRBJ2-5; 12 nucleotides line up with TRBD1. This CDR3 contains 18 residues. Germline lookup yields CDR1 DFQATT and CDR2 SNEGSKA (reference sequence). CDR3 nucleotide sequence: TGCGGTGCTCGTGCCTCTGGGGCTGGGACAGGGGGCATGGAGACCCAGTACTTC. Translating it yields CGARASGAGTGGMETQYF.

This chain joins TRBV2 and TRBJ1-6; D unresolved. Germline values: CDR1 SNHLY, CDR2 FYNNEI. Trimming left V 4 bases short and J 9 bases short, with 16 bases between. The CDR3 sequence is 15 residues long. CDR3: CASSADRVASSPLHF. As DNA, the CDR3 is TGTGCCAGCAGTGCCGACCGAGTGGCCAGTTCACCCCTCCACTTT.

V and J are TRBV12-3 or TRBV12-4 and TRBJ1-6; 7 bases match TRBD1. The CDR3 sequence is 16 residues long. Trimming took 7 bases from V and 0 from J; bases not matched to a gene: 6. CDR3 DNA sequence: TGTGCCAGCACAACCCGGACAGGCTCCTATAATTCACCCCTCCACTTT. Encoded protein: CASTTRTGSYNSPLHF.